The 24 T cell receptor beta chains in this list originate from one sample, sequenced in a study of vaccination effects on CD4 cells after COVID-19 (dated by TCRdb to 2021 to 2024). These TCRs are of unknown antigen specificity. The protocol used for the library was the immunoSEQ multiplex PCR assay. This immuneACCESS table, as held by TCRdb, lists in-frame sequences with V and J called but not all clones. Of the missing ones, under half trace to an unresolved V gene in checked studies; the others have no known cause. The sample contains about 46,000 clones, about 74% of them found a single time. The ten largest account for more than 13% of the sample. In the ViraFEST assay, PBMC were stimulated with viral peptide pools, and antigen-specific CD4+ T cell clonotypes were then identified by expansion using TCR sequencing. After less than 13 days of culture, CD4+ T cells were isolated with the EasySep CD4+ T cell isolation kit. Participants received two doses of either the BNT162b2 or the mRNA-1273 mRNA SARS-CoV-2 vaccine.

The sample in question was CD4+ T cells from PBMCs cultured with HCoV-OC43 spike peptides, obtained after COVID-19 vaccination. Read against the paper, the sample's cell subset or site label means: HCoV-OC43 spike overlapping peptide pool stimulation. The receptors here all came from a human donor who received a COVID-19 vaccine.

This rearrangement joins TRBV2 to TRBJ1-5, with D possibly being TRBD1 (5 bases). This CDR3 comprises 12 residues. V lost 7 bases and J 6 bases, leaving 10 bases between the germline ends. CDR1 is SNHLY, CDR2 FYNNEI, per germline. The CDR3 DNA follows: TGTGCCAGCACCACGGGGGGTCAGCCCCAGCATTTT. Its translation is CASTTGGQPQHF.

The gene calls are TRBV5-1 and TRBJ2-7, with 8 bases lining up with TRBD1. Germline V gene data show CDR1 as SGHRS and CDR2 as YFSETQ. This CDR3 is built from 13 residues. J lost 3 bases, V lost 1 base, and 0 bases had no gene match. CDR3 sequence: CASSLTGGYEQYF. The CDR3, as DNA: TGCGCCAGCAGCTTGACAGGGGGCTACGAGCAGTACTTC.

The rearrangement links TRBV6-5 to TRBJ2-7, with D possibly matching TRBD1 (5 bases). Germline CDR1 reads MNHEY; CDR2 reads SVGAGI. This CDR3 comprises 13 residues. V lost 2 bases and J lost 3, with 8 bases in between. The CDR3 DNA is TGTGCCAGCAGTTACGGCAGGGTCTACGAGCAGTACTTC. Encoded protein: CASSYGRVYEQYF.

The V call is TRBV7-9, the J call TRBJ2-5; possibly TRBD1 or TRBD2 for D (5 bases each). The CDR3 sequence is 17 residues long. Germline assignment: CDR1 SEHNR and CDR2 FQNEAQ (reference sequence). With 3 bases removed from V and 5 bases from J, the gap between germline ends came to 22 bases. CDR3 coding DNA: TGTGCCAGCAGCTTTGATGGGGGTCGGGGCCTGTGGGAGACCCAGTACTTC. Translated, it gives CASSFDGGRGLWETQYF.

This clone was seen once. The chain uses TRBV5-1 and TRBJ2-2; D is possibly TRBD2 (6 bases). V was shortened by 2 bases and J by 1 base, with 6 bases between the two germline ends. CDR1 is SGHRS and CDR2 is YFSETQ in the germline V gene. CDR3 length equals 14 residues. CDR3 protein: CASSFSGNTGELFF. As DNA, the CDR3 is TGCGCCAGCAGCTTTAGCGGGAACACCGGGGAGCTGTTTTTT.

The rearrangement uses TRBV10-3 and TRBJ1-1; no reliable D call. V lost 0 bases to trimming and J lost 5 bases, with 1 base between them. The CDR3 extends over 11 amino acids. Germline loops: CDR1 ENHRY, CDR2 SYGVKD. The CDR3 coding sequence is TGTGCCATCAGTGAGTCAACTGAAGCTTTCTTT. It translates to CAISESTEAFF.

Ten or more counts support this clone. The chain joins TRBV5-1 to TRBJ1-3; no firm D call. Trimming shortened V by 3 bases and J by 1 base, and 14 bases separated the two germline ends. Germline CDR1 is SGHRS and CDR2 is YFSETQ. CDR3 size: 16 residues. As DNA, the CDR3 is TGCGCCAGCAGCTCGAATGTGATAGGATCTGGAAACACCATATATTTT. Translating it yields CASSSNVIGSGNTIYF.

In this sample, this clone turned up a few times. The chain employs TRBV6-2 or TRBV6-3 and TRBJ2-7, with D possibly called TRBD1 or TRBD2 (5 bases each). CDR1 and CDR2 (germline): MNHEY, SVGEGT. Trimming left V 5 bases short and J 1 base short, with 30 bases between. The CDR3 loop spans 20 amino acids. The CDR3 nucleotides read TGTGCCAGCAGTCTGAAGAACAAAACATCAAGGGACCGCACGTCCTACGAGCAGTACTTC. Translated, it gives CASSLKNKTSRDRTSYEQYF.

V gene TRBV5-4 combines with J gene TRBJ1-1; D may be TRBD1 (5 bases). The CDR3 is made up of 15 amino acids. The ends were cut back, 3 bases at V and 5 bases at J, with 17 bases in the middle. Germline CDR1 SGHNT, CDR2 YYREEE (reference sequence). This chain's CDR3 is CASSWNGRGITEAFF. CDR3 bases: TGTGCCAGCAGCTGGAATGGGCGGGGGATAACTGAAGCTTTCTTT.

The chain joins TRBV10-3 to TRBJ2-7; TRBD2 matches at 8 bases. Trimming removed 0 bases from V and 1 base from J; junction bases left unmatched: 2. Germline CDR1 is ENHRY and CDR2 is SYGVKD. The CDR3 is 15 residues long. This CDR3 is CAISESGTSSYEQYF. CDR3 DNA sequence: TGTGCCATCAGTGAGTCAGGGACTAGTTCCTACGAGCAGTACTTC.

The rearrangement uses TRBV5-5 and TRBJ2-1, with D hard to call. CDR1 SGHKS and CDR2 YYEKEE come from the germline V gene (reference sequence). V dropped 1 base and J dropped 0 bases, with 11 bases sitting between them. This CDR3 contains 16 residues. CDR3 sequence (DNA): TGTGCCAGCAGCTTGCGTGTCGGGTTCTCCTACAATGAGCAGTTCTTC. Encoded protein: CASSLRVGFSYNEQFF.

The chain couples TRBV2 to TRBJ1-1; the match to TRBD1 covers 8 bases. V dropped 6 bases and J dropped 0; count of bases not matched to a gene: 12. From germline, CDR1 is SNHLY and CDR2 FYNNEI. The CDR3 is 17 amino acids. CDR3 region: CASRKLDRGWMNTEAFF. For the CDR3, the DNA is TGTGCCAGCAGAAAACTTGACAGGGGCTGGATGAACACTGAAGCTTTCTTT.

The chain links TRBV5-1 to TRBJ2-5, with D unresolved. The CDR3 runs to 15 residues. The germline V gene has CDR1 SGHRS and CDR2 YFSETQ. With 0 bases removed from V and 0 bases from J, the gap between germline ends came to 9 bases. CDR3 coding DNA: TGCGCCAGCAGCTTGGCCATAGGAGACCAAGAGACCCAGTACTTC. This encodes CASSLAIGDQETQYF.

This rearrangement joins TRBV3-1 (or the pseudogene TRBV3-2) to TRBJ1-1, with D unresolved. This CDR3 has 12 amino acids. Germline V gene data show CDR1 as LGHDT and CDR2 as YNNKEL (reference sequence). V was pared by 3 bases and J by 8 bases, with 10 bases between. CDR3 protein: CASSHYAREAFF. For the CDR3, the DNA is TGTGCCAGCAGCCATTACGCGCGAGAAGCTTTCTTT.

The chain uses TRBV5-1 and TRBJ2-2; tentative D call: TRBD1 (5 bases). CDR1 and CDR2 from the germline V gene are SGHRS and YFSETQ. The length of the CDR3 is 13 residues. V was trimmed by 6 bases and J by 2 bases, leaving 8 bases between them. CDR3 sequence: CASIQGNTGELFF. Here the CDR3 DNA reads TGCGCCAGCATCCAGGGAAACACCGGGGAGCTGTTTTTT.

The gene calls are TRBV28 and TRBJ2-3; 8 bases are shared with TRBD2. V shed 3 bases and J 2 bases; nucleotides not matched to a gene: 1. Germline CDR1 is MDHEN and CDR2 is SYDVKM. The CDR3 loop spans 14 amino acids. CDR3 sequence: CASSLTSVTDTQYF. DNA of the CDR3: TGTGCCAGCAGTTTGACTAGCGTCACAGATACGCAGTATTTT.

J is TRBJ1-2 and V is TRBV20-1; D not certain. V was trimmed by 6 bases and J by 2 bases, leaving 4 bases between them. CDR1 is DFQATT, CDR2 SNEGSKA, per germline (reference sequence). This CDR3 contains 10 residues. The CDR3 spells CSATNYGYTF. The CDR3, as DNA: TGCAGTGCAACGAACTATGGCTACACCTTC.

This chain uses TRBV5-1 with TRBJ2-1, with 12 bases that match TRBD2. V trimming: 0 bases; J trimming: 6 bases; junction bases outside the gene matches: 7. CDR1 and CDR2 (germline): SGHRS, YFSETQ. CDR3 length: 17 residues. The CDR3 DNA follows: TGCGCCAGCAGCTTGGCCCCCGCGACTAGCGGGAGCAATGAGCAGTTCTTC. Translating gives CASSLAPATSGSNEQFF. The variable domain in full, completed from reference TRBV5-1 and TRBJ2-1, reads KAGVTQTPRYLIKTRGQQVTLSCSPISGHRSVSWYQQTPGQGLQFLFEYFSETQRNKGNFPGRFSGRQFSNSRSEMNVSTLELGDSALYLCASSLAPATSGSNEQFFGPGTRLTVL.

J is TRBJ1-1 and V is TRBV25-1; D is uncertain. V was pared by 1 base and J by 0 bases, with 9 bases between. There are 15 residues in the CDR3. Germline V gene sequence: CDR1 MGHDK, CDR2 SYGVNS. The CDR3: CASSESGQMNTEAFF. The CDR3 coding sequence is TGTGCCAGCAGTGAATCCGGGCAGATGAACACTGAAGCTTTCTTT.

This sequence joins TRBV19 and TRBJ2-7; 9 bases line up with TRBD1. Germline assignment: CDR1 LNHDA and CDR2 SQIVND (reference sequence). The V and J ends lost 5 bases and 2 bases, in that order; junction bases with no gene match: 7. The CDR3 extends over 15 amino acids. The CDR3 DNA follows: TGTGCCAGTAGTTGGACAGGGGAACCCACCTACGAGCAGTACTTC. Protein: CASSWTGEPTYEQYF.

The chain uses TRBV15 and TRBJ2-7, with TRBD1 as a possible D gene (6 bases). V lost 0 bases and J 2 bases, leaving 8 bases between the germline ends. There are 14 residues in the CDR3. Germline V gives CDR1 LNHNV, CDR2 YYDKDF (reference sequence). Here the CDR3 DNA reads TGTGCCACCAGCAGAGACAGGGGCCCCTACGAGCAGTACTTC. Its translation: CATSRDRGPYEQYF.

The chain carries TRBV6-5 and TRBJ1-2; D may be TRBD1 (5 bases). Trimming removed 0 bases from V and 4 bases from J, with 9 bases in between. CDR1 is MNHEY and CDR2 is SVGAGI in the germline V gene. This CDR3 is built from 14 residues. CDR3 nucleotide sequence: TGTGCCAGCAGTTACTCGGCCAGGGCCTATGGCTACACCTTC. It encodes CASSYSARAYGYTF.

The V and J genes are TRBV5-1 and TRBJ1-4; D call uncertain. The CDR3 runs to 16 residues. Germline V gene lookup returns CDR1 SGHRS and CDR2 YFSETQ. V lost 0 bases to trimming and J lost 4 bases, with 13 bases between them. The CDR3 loop is CASSLALSSHNEKLFF. The CDR3 DNA is TGCGCCAGCAGCTTGGCCTTGTCATCTCATAATGAAAAACTGTTTTTT.

This clone was counted only a few times. This chain joins TRBV3-1 (or the pseudogene TRBV3-2) and TRBJ2-3; D is unresolved. From germline, CDR1 is LGHDT and CDR2 YNNKEL (reference sequence). This CDR3 spans 12 amino acids. V dropped 0 bases and J dropped 4 bases, with 2 bases sitting between them. CDR3 nucleotides: TGTGCCAGCAGCCAAGAGTCAGATACGCAGTATTTT. Translating gives CASSQESDTQYF.